A selection of T cell receptor beta chains follows, all from one sample in a study of beta chain features in type 1 diabetes. Clones were sequenced by immunoSEQ multiplex PCR, and TCRdb holds only the in-frame ones, with some missing. The table includes a few hundred thousand clones, around 16% detected once. Sample: naive CD4+ T cells from blood. The receptors were sampled from a woman under 30 in good health. CDR3s include the opening cysteine and the closing phenylalanine or tryptophan. D genes are given only for firm matches. Rows give clone size only sometimes, using once, few, many, or a class for an expanded clone.

V	J	D	size	CDR3	DNA
TRBV29-1	TRBJ1-2	-	-	CSARPLSTNYGYTF	TGCAGCGCTCGTCCATTAAGCACTAACTATGGCTACACCTTC
TRBV30	TRBJ1-2	-	few	CAWSPQTVFGYTF	TGTGCCTGGAGTCCTCAGACAGTCTTTGGCTACACCTTC
TRBV7-8	TRBJ2-6	-	-	CASSWRGSGANVLTF	TGTGCCAGCAGCTGGAGGGGATCTGGGGCCAACGTCCTGACTTTC
TRBV10-3	TRBJ2-7	-	few	CAISGLDSPYEQYF	TGTGCCATCAGTGGATTGGACAGCCCCTACGAGCAGTACTTC
TRBV30	TRBJ2-7	-	-	CAWSPPGTSIRGQYF	TGTGCCTGGAGTCCCCCGGGGACATCGATTCGGGGACAGTACTTC
TRBV4-2	TRBJ1-2	-	few	CASSQASYGYTF	TGTGCCAGCAGCCAAGCGTCCTATGGCTACACCTTC
TRBV30	TRBJ1-1	-	-	CAWSVGGLNTEAFF	TGTGCCTGGAGTGTGGGGGGGTTGAACACTGAAGCTTTCTTT
TRBV10-3	TRBJ2-7	TRBD1	-	CAISPGTGYEQYF	TGTGCCATCAGTCCTGGGACAGGCTACGAGCAGTACTTC
TRBV20-1	TRBJ2-1	TRBD2	-	CSGGGGEQFF	TGCAGTGGCGGCGGGGGTGAGCAGTTCTTC
TRBV7-9	TRBJ1-5	TRBD1	few	CASSFWTGTAGNQPQHF	TGTGCCAGCAGCTTTTGGACCGGGACAGCTGGCAATCAGCCCCAGCATTTT
TRBV18	TRBJ2-1	-	-	CASSPLEGSYNEQFF	TGTGCCAGCTCACCCCTGGAGGGCTCCTACAATGAGCAGTTCTTC
TRBV5-1	TRBJ2-1	TRBD2	-	CASGSLTGGFHEQFF	TGCGCCAGCGGATCCCTGACGGGAGGGTTTCATGAGCAGTTCTTC
TRBV19	TRBJ2-1	-	-	CASSVNRVVNEQFF	TGTGCCAGTAGTGTTAACCGGGTTGTCAATGAGCAGTTCTTC
TRBV30	TRBJ2-1	-	few	CAWSEGTRGLDEQFF	TGTGCCTGGAGTGAAGGAACTAGGGGACTCGACGAGCAGTTCTTC
TRBV6-1	TRBJ2-5	-	-	CASVSRDLRQETQYF	TGTGCCTCCGTTTCCCGGGACTTGCGACAAGAGACCCAGTACTTC
TRBV7-3	TRBJ2-2	TRBD2	-	CASSLTSGSRAGELFF	TGTGCCAGCAGCTTGACTAGCGGGAGTCGCGCCGGGGAGCTGTTTTTT
TRBV30	TRBJ1-5	TRBD1	-	CAWTQGSDQPQHF	TGTGCCTGGACACAGGGGTCTGATCAGCCCCAGCATTTT
TRBV7-9	TRBJ2-2	TRBD2	few	CASSLTGLAGSGELFF	TGTGCCAGCAGCCTAACGGGACTAGCGGGATCCGGGGAGCTGTTTTTT
TRBV7-9	TRBJ2-1	-	-	CASSPLGHTYNEQFF	TGTGCCAGCAGCCCCCTGGGGCACACCTACAATGAGCAGTTCTTC
TRBV28	TRBJ2-1	TRBD1	-	CASGTQGQGANEQFF	TGTGCCAGCGGAACTCAGGGACAGGGGGCCAATGAGCAGTTCTTC
TRBV11-3	TRBJ2-1	TRBD2	few	CASSLDQRDYNEQFF	TGTGCCAGCAGCTTAGACCAGCGGGATTACAATGAGCAGTTCTTC
TRBV7-9	TRBJ2-2	-	few	CASSFSGTGELFF	TGTGCCAGCAGCTTCTCAGGAACCGGGGAGCTGTTTTTT
TRBV18	TRBJ2-1	-	-	CASSLDRFHEQFF	TGTGCCAGCTCACTTGACAGGTTCCATGAGCAGTTCTTC
TRBV30	TRBJ2-3	TRBD2	-	CAWTVGLAGYTDTQYF	TGTGCCTGGACCGTGGGGCTAGCGGGTTACACAGATACGCAGTATTTT
TRBV21-1	TRBJ1-5	-	few	CASSKGGQGERTGQPQHF	TGTGCCAGCAGCAAAGGGGGACAGGGGGAGAGGACGGGTCAGCCCCAGCATTTT
TRBV18	TRBJ2-7	TRBD2	few	CASSPGTSGSGEQYF	TGTGCCAGCTCACCCGGGACTAGCGGGAGCGGGGAGCAGTACTTC
TRBV6-5	TRBJ2-7	TRBD1	once	CASSPGTASYEQYF	TGTGCCAGCAGCCCCGGGACAGCTTCCTACGAGCAGTACTTC
TRBV19	TRBJ2-1	TRBD1	-	CASRTGQFGEQFF	TGTGCCAGTAGGACAGGGCAGTTTGGTGAGCAGTTCTTC
TRBV7-3	TRBJ1-5	-	few	CASSLIAGNQPQHF	TGTGCCAGCAGCTTAATCGCGGGCAATCAGCCCCAGCATTTT
TRBV6-1	TRBJ2-5	-	few	CASLTGVQETQYF	TGTGCCAGCCTGACAGGAGTCCAAGAGACCCAGTACTTC
TRBV30	TRBJ1-5	TRBD1	once	CAWSGQGGNQPQHF	TGTGCCTGGAGCGGACAGGGAGGCAATCAGCCCCAGCATTTT
TRBV11-2	TRBJ2-1	-	-	CASSLVANEQFF	TGTGCCAGCAGCTTAGTTGCGAATGAGCAGTTCTTC
TRBV7-2	TRBJ2-7	TRBD2	few	CASSPGLAVFGYEQYF	TGTGCCAGCAGCCCCGGACTAGCGGTGTTTGGGTACGAGCAGTACTTC
TRBV29-1	TRBJ2-3	TRBD1	few	CSVGPDRVSTDTQYF	TGCAGCGTCGGTCCCGACAGGGTGTCAACAGATACGCAGTATTTT
TRBV18	TRBJ2-1	TRBD2	few	CASSPGLAGAYEQFF	TGTGCCAGCTCACCTGGACTAGCGGGAGCATATGAGCAGTTCTTC
TRBV9	TRBJ1-5	-	few	CASSAGAAGQPQHF	TGTGCCAGCAGCGCAGGGGCGGCAGGTCAGCCCCAGCATTTT
TRBV7-9	TRBJ2-7	-	-	CASWWSGRPYEQYF	TGTGCCAGCTGGTGGAGCGGGCGTCCCTACGAGCAGTACTTC
TRBV18	TRBJ2-2	TRBD2	few	CASSPRVLTGGSMTGELFF	TGTGCCAGCTCACCTCGAGTACTGACGGGAGGGTCGATGACCGGGGAGCTGTTTTTT
TRBV28	TRBJ2-7	TRBD2	-	CASVAGEYEQYF	TGTGCCAGTGTAGCGGGAGAGTACGAGCAGTACTTC
TRBV29-1	TRBJ1-2	TRBD1	few	CSVQLIPGQGDYGYTF	TGCAGCGTTCAGTTGATTCCGGGACAGGGAGACTATGGCTACACCTTC
TRBV5-4	TRBJ2-5	-	few	CASSLAAVRRETQYF	TGTGCCAGCAGCTTGGCCGCGGTGAGACGGGAGACCCAGTACTTC
TRBV30	TRBJ2-7	-	-	CAWSVYYEQYF	TGTGCCTGGAGTGTTTACTACGAGCAGTACTTC
TRBV29-1	TRBJ1-2	TRBD1	few	CSVRTGGSYGYTF	TGCAGCGTTCGGACAGGGGGCTCCTATGGCTACACCTTC
TRBV6-6	TRBJ2-3	-	-	CASSYMVSVPTDTQYF	TGTGCCAGCAGTTACATGGTTAGCGTTCCCACAGATACGCAGTATTTT
TRBV2	TRBJ2-4	-	few	CASSGTAEVQYF	TGTGCCAGCAGTGGGACAGCCGAGGTTCAGTACTTC
TRBV6-5	TRBJ2-1	TRBD1	-	CASSHDRGPGNEQFF	TGTGCCAGCAGTCATGACAGGGGGCCCGGCAATGAGCAGTTCTTC